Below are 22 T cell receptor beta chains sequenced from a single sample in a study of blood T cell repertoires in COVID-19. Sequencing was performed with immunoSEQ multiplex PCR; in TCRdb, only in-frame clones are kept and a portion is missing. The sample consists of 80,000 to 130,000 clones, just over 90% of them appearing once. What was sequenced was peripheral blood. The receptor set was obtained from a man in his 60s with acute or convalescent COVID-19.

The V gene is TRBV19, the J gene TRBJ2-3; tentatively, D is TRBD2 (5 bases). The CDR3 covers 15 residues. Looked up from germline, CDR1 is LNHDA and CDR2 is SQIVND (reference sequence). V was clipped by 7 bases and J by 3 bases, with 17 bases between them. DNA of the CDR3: TGTGCCAGTACCCGGAGCGGAGACGCGACAGATACGCAGTATTTT. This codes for CASTRSGDATDTQYF.

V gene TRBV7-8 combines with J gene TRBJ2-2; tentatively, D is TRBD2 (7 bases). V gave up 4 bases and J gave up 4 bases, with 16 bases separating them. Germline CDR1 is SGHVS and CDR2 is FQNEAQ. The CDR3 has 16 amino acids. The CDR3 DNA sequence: TGTGCCAGCAGCTCACCTCCAGGGGAGGGCACCGGGGAGCTGTTTTTT. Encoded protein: CASSSPPGEGTGELFF.

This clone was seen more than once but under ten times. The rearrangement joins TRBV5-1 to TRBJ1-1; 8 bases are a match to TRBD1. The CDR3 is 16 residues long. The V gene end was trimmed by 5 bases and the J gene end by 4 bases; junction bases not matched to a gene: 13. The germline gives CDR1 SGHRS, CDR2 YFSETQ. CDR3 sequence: CASRHGQGWVGTEAFF. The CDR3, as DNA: TGCGCCAGCAGGCATGGACAGGGTTGGGTGGGCACTGAAGCTTTCTTT. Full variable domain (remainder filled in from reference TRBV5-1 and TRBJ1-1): KAGVTQTPRYLIKTRGQQVTLSCSPISGHRSVSWYQQTPGQGLQFLFEYFSETQRNKGNFPGRFSGRQFSNSRSEMNVSTLELGDSALYLCASRHGQGWVGTEAFFGQGTRLTVV.

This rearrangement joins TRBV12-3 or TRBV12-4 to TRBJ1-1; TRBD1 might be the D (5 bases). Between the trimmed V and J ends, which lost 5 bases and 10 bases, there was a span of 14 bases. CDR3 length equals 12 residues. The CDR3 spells CASSTVGRGAFF. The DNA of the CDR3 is TGTGCCAGCAGTACTGTGGGGAGGGGAGCTTTCTTT.

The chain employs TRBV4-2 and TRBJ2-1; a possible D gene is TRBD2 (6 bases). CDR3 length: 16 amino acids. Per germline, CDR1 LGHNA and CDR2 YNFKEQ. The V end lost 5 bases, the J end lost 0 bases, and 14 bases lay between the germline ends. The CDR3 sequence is CASSGQTGSSYNEQFF. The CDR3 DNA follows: TGTGCCAGCAGCGGACAAACCGGGAGCTCCTACAATGAGCAGTTCTTC.

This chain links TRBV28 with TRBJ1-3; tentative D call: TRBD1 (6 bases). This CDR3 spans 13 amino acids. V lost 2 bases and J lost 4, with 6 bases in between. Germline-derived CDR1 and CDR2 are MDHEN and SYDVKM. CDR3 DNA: TGTGCCAGCAGTTTACAGGGGGGAAACACCATATATTTT. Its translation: CASSLQGGNTIYF. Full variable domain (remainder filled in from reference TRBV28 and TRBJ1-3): DVKVTQSSRYLVKRTGEKVFLECVQDMDHENMFWYRQDPGLGLRLIYFSYDVKMKEKGDIPEGYSVSREKKERFSLILESASTNQTSMYLCASSLQGGNTIYFGEGSWLTVV.

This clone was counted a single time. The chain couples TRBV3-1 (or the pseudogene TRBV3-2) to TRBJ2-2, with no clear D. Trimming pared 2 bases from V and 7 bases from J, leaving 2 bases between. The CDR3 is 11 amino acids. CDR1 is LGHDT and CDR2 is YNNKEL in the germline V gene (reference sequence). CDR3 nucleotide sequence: TGTGCCAGCAGCCAACTCGGGGAGCTGTTTTTT. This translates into CASSQLGELFF.

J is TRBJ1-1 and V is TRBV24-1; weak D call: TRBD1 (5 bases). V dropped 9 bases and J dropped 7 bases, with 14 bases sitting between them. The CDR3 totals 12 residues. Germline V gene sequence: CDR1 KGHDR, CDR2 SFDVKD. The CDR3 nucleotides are TGTGCCACCGCCGACGGGGGACGTGAAGCTTTCTTT. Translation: CATADGGREAFF.

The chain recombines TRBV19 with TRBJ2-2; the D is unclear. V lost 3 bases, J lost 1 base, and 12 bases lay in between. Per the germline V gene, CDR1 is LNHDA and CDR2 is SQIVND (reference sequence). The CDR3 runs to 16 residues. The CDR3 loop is CASSISTNLNTGELFF. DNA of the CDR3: TGTGCCAGTAGTATTAGTACCAACCTGAACACCGGGGAGCTGTTTTTT.

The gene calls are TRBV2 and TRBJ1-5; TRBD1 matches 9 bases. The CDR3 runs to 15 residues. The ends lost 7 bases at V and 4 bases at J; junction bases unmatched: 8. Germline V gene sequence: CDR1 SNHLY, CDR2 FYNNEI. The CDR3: CASTPDRGLNQPQHF. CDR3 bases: TGTGCCAGCACCCCGGACAGGGGATTGAATCAGCCCCAGCATTTT.

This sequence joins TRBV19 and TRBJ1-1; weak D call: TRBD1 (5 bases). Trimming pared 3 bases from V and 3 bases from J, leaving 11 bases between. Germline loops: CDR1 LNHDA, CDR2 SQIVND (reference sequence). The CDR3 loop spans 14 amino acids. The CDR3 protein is CASSINGGDTEAFF. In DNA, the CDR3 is TGTGCCAGTAGTATTAACGGGGGGGACACTGAAGCTTTCTTT.

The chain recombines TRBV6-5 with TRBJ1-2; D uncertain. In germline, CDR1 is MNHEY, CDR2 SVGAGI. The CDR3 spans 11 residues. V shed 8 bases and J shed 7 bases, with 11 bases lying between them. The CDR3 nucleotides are TGTGCCAGCGAGGGTTTCGGTGGCTACACCTTC. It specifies CASEGFGGYTF.

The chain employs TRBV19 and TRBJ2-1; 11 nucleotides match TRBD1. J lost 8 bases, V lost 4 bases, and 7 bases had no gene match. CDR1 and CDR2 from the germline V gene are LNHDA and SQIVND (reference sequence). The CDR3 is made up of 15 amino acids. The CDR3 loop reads CASSRGQGGFYEQFF. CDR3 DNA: TGTGCCAGTAGTAGGGGACAGGGGGGTTTCTATGAGCAGTTCTTC.

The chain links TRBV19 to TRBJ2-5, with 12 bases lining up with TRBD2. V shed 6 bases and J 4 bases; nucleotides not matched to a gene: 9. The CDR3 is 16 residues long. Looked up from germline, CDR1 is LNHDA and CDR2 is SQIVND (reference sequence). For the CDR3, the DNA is TGTGCCAGTAGCCCAATACTAGCGGGAGGTGTAGAGACCCAGTACTTC. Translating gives CASSPILAGGVETQYF.

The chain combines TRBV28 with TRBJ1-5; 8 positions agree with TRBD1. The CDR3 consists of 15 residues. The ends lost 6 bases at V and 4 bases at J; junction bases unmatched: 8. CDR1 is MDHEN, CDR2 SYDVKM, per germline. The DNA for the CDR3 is TGTGCCAGCAGAAAAATGACAGGGGAAAATCAGCCCCAGCATTTT. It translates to CASRKMTGENQPQHF.

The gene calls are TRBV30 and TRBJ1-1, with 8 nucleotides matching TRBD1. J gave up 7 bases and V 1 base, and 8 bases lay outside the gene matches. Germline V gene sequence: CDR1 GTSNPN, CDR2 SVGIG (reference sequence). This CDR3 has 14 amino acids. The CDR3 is CAWSEGQVISEAFF. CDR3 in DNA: TGTGCCTGGAGTGAGGGACAGGTCATCAGTGAAGCTTTCTTT.

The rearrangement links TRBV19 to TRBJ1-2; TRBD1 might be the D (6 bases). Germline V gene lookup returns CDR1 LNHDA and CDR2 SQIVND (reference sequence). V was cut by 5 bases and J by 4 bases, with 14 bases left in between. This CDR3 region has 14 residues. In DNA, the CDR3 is TGTGCCAGTAGTGTGTCTGGACAGTCCTATGGCTACACCTTC. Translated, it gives CASSVSGQSYGYTF.

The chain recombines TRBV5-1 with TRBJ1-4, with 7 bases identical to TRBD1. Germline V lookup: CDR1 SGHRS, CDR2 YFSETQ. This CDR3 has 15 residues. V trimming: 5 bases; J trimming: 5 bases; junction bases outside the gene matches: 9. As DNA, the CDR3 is TGCGCCAGCAGTATAAGGGGGCCGGAGAATGAAAAACTGTTTTTT. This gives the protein CASSIRGPENEKLFF.

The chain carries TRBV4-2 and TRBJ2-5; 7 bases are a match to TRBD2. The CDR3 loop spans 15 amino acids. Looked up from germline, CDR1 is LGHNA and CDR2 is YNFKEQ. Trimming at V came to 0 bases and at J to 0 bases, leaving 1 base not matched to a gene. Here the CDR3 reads CASSQDRGDQETQYF. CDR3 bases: TGTGCCAGCAGCCAAGATCGGGGGGACCAAGAGACCCAGTACTTC.

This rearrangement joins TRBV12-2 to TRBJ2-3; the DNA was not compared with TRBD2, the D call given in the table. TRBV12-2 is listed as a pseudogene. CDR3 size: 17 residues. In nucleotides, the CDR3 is TGTGCAAGTCGCTTAGCGGGACTAGCGGGGAACACAGATACGCAGTATTTT. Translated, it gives CASRLAGLAGNTDTQYF.

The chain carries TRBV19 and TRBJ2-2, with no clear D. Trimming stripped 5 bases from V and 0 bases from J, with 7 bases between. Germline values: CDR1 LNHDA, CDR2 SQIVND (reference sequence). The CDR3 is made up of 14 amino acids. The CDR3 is CASSSQANTGELFF. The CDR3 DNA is TGTGCCAGTAGTTCGCAGGCGAACACCGGGGAGCTGTTTTTT.

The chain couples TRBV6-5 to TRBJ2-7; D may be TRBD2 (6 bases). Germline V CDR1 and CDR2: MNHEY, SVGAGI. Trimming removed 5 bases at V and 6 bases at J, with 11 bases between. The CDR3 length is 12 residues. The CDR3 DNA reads TGTGCCAGCAGTCCCGTGGGGGGCGAGCAGTACTTC. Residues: CASSPVGGEQYF.